These 28 T cell receptor beta chains originate from one sample sequenced in a study of shared clonotypes between healthy human individuals. Profiling relied on immunoSEQ multiplex PCR, and the TCRdb table lists in-frame clones only, not all of them. The table records roughly 700,000 clones, around 74% of them present only once. Sequenced material: memory CD4+ T cells sorted from blood. As for subset: CD45RA-negative fraction. All receptors derive from a woman between 25 and 40 years old in good health.

The genes are TRBV5-1 and TRBJ2-7; possibly TRBD1 for D (6 bases). This CDR3 contains 14 residues. V was pared by 3 bases and J by 7 bases, with 17 bases between. The germline V gene encodes CDR1 SGHRS and CDR2 YFSETQ. The CDR3 is CASSSTGHVQEQYF. The CDR3, as DNA: TGCGCCAGCAGCTCAACGGGACATGTCCAGGAGCAGTACTTC.

This clone was counted a single time. The chain uses TRBV28 and TRBJ2-1; TRBD2 might be the D (7 bases). Between the trimmed V and J ends, which lost 6 bases and 5 bases, there was a span of 17 bases. The CDR3 sequence is 15 residues long. Germline CDR1 is MDHEN and CDR2 is SYDVKM. Written as DNA, the CDR3 is TGTGCCAGCAGCCTCATGAGAGGGGGGGACAATGAGCAGTTCTTC. Protein product: CASSLMRGGDNEQFF.

The chain couples TRBV30 to TRBJ2-2, with 7 positions matching TRBD2. Trimming removed 3 bases from V and 6 bases from J; junction bases left unmatched: 7. The CDR3 totals 14 residues. Germline lookup yields CDR1 GTSNPN and CDR2 SVGIG (reference sequence). Here the CDR3 DNA reads TGTGCCTGGAGCTCGGGGGGAGCGGCCGGGGAGCTGTTTTTT. Protein sequence: CAWSSGGAAGELFF.

This clone was seen a few times. The CDR3, as DNA: TGCGCCAGCAGCTTGGTGGGGGACGGTCAGCCCCAGCATTTT. Amino acids: CASSLVGDGQPQHF. The chain is built from TRBV5-1 and TRBJ1-5; tentative D call: TRBD1 (5 bases). The CDR3 is made up of 14 amino acids. V was pared by 0 bases and J by 6 bases, with 10 bases between. CDR1 is SGHRS, CDR2 YFSETQ, per germline. The full variable domain, with the rest looked up from reference TRBV5-1 and TRBJ1-5, is KAGVTQTPRYLIKTRGQQVTLSCSPISGHRSVSWYQQTPGQGLQFLFEYFSETQRNKGNFPGRFSGRQFSNSRSEMNVSTLELGDSALYLCASSLVGDGQPQHFGDGTRLSIL.

This sequence joins TRBV20-1 and TRBJ2-7, with 11 bases fitting TRBD2. The CDR3 totals 10 residues. Germline V CDR1 and CDR2: DFQATT, SNEGSKA (reference sequence). In DNA, the CDR3 is TGCAGAACTAGCGGGAGTACCGAGTACTTC. Translating it yields CRTSGSTEYF.

This clone has ten or more counts. The chain has TRBV11-2 and TRBJ2-7; D possibly corresponds to TRBD1 (6 bases). Germline V gives CDR1 SGHAT, CDR2 FQNNGV. This CDR3 spans 12 amino acids. V dropped 5 bases and J dropped 4 bases, with 9 bases sitting between them. The CDR3 spells CASSPQGYEQYF. The DNA of the CDR3 is TGTGCCAGCAGCCCACAGGGTTACGAGCAGTACTTC.

DNA for the CDR3: TGTGCCAGCGGACAAGCCGATTCTGGGGCCAACGTCCTGACTTTC. It encodes CASGQADSGANVLTF. V gene TRBV2 combines with J gene TRBJ2-6; D is possibly TRBD1 (5 bases). V was trimmed by 8 bases and J by 1 base, leaving 12 bases between them. Per germline, CDR1 SNHLY and CDR2 FYNNEI. This CDR3 contains 15 residues.

The V gene is TRBV11-2, the J gene TRBJ2-5; a weak D match, TRBD2 (6 bases). Germline V gene sequence: CDR1 SGHAT, CDR2 FQNNGV. The germline V and J ends were trimmed by 1 base and 3 bases, with 9 bases remaining between them. The CDR3 is 14 amino acids. CDR3 DNA: TGTGCCAGCAGCTTAGCGGGGGTTAAAGAGACCCAGTACTTC. The encoded protein is CASSLAGVKETQYF.

The chain joins TRBV12-5 to TRBJ2-1, with 9 bases lining up with TRBD2. Trimming took 4 bases from V and 2 from J; bases not matched to a gene: 0. The CDR3 consists of 14 residues. The germline V gene encodes CDR1 LGHNT and CDR2 FRNRAP. The CDR3 reads CASGSSGAYNEQFF. The CDR3 nucleotides read TGTGCTAGTGGTTCTAGCGGGGCCTACAATGAGCAGTTCTTC.

This sequence joins TRBV21-1 and TRBJ1-3. TRBV21-1 counts as a pseudogene. The CDR3 has 19 amino acids. For the CDR3, the DNA is TGTGCCAGCAGCAAATCTCAACCCGGGGGGCAGGGAGATGGAAACACCATATATTTT. It codes for CASSKSQPGGQGDGNTIYF.

The V and J genes are TRBV10-3 and TRBJ2-3, with TRBD1 as a possible D gene (6 bases). V lost 6 bases to trimming and J lost 2 bases, with 12 bases between them. Germline CDR1 reads ENHRY; CDR2 reads SYGVKD. This CDR3 has 14 amino acids. The CDR3 coding sequence is TGTGCCATCAGCATGACAGGTCACACAGATACGCAGTATTTT. This codes for CAISMTGHTDTQYF.

The chain carries TRBV28 and TRBJ1-2; D is ambiguous. Germline values: CDR1 MDHEN, CDR2 SYDVKM. The V end lost 7 bases, the J end lost 1 base, and 13 bases lay between the germline ends. There are 14 residues in the CDR3. For the CDR3, the DNA is TGTGCCAGCATGAGAGGGTCCGATAACTATGGCTACACCTTC. The encoded protein is CASMRGSDNYGYTF.

Remarks on this clone: This specimen includes other DNA sequences encoding the same CDR3. The chain joins TRBV5-1 to TRBJ2-5; weak D call: TRBD2 (5 bases). This CDR3 spans 14 amino acids. The V end was cut by 0 bases, the J end by 1 base, with 7 bases between. CDR1 and CDR2 from the germline V gene are SGHRS and YFSETQ. The chain's CDR3 is CASSLDGLQETQYF. CDR3 DNA: TGCGCCAGCAGCTTGGACGGACTCCAAGAGACCCAGTACTTC.

V usage is TRBV2 and J usage is TRBJ1-1, with D perhaps matching TRBD1 (6 bases). Germline CDR1 and CDR2: SNHLY and FYNNEI. The CDR3 loop spans 13 amino acids. Trimming stripped 6 bases from V and 1 base from J, with 9 bases between. CDR3 protein: CASRSQGNTEAFF. CDR3 coding DNA: TGTGCCAGCAGATCACAGGGGAACACTGAAGCTTTCTTT.

The chain is built from TRBV21-1 and TRBJ2-1; TRBD1 is taken as the D call from the table, unchecked against the DNA. TRBV21-1 is designated a pseudogene. CDR3 size: 12 residues. CDR3 protein: CASSKRGQGQFF. Here the CDR3 DNA reads TGTGCCAGCAGCAAAAGGGGACAGGGGCAGTTCTTC.

This clone was counted once. The V and J genes are TRBV25-1 and TRBJ2-1, with 7 bases fitting TRBD2. This CDR3 comprises 15 residues. The germline V gene encodes CDR1 MGHDK and CDR2 SYGVNS. V lost 3 bases and J lost 2; bases outside the gene matches: 4. The CDR3 region has the DNA TGTGCCAGCAGTGATCCTAGCGGAGCCTACAATGAGCAGTTCTTC. Protein: CASSDPSGAYNEQFF. The whole variable domain, filled in from reference TRBV25-1 and TRBJ2-1, reads EADIYQTPRYLVIGTGKKITLECSQTMGHDKMYWYQQDPGMELHLIHYSYGVNSTEKGDLSSESTVSRIRTEHFPLTLESARPSHTSQYLCASSDPSGAYNEQFFGPGTRLTVL.

This clone has a single count. The chain has TRBV27 and TRBJ2-7, with 7 bases fitting TRBD1. The CDR3 covers 16 residues. Germline V CDR1 and CDR2: MNHEY, SMNVEV (reference sequence). The V and J ends lost 2 bases and 2 bases, in that order; junction bases with no gene match: 9. The CDR3 region is CASSLAPGGPTYEQYF. CDR3 nucleotide sequence: TGTGCCAGCAGTTTAGCCCCAGGGGGTCCCACCTACGAGCAGTACTTC.

The chain has TRBV5-1 and TRBJ1-4, with 7 bases identical to TRBD1. Germline loops: CDR1 SGHRS, CDR2 YFSETQ. Trimming took 4 bases from V and 8 from J; bases not matched to a gene: 11. There are 15 residues in the CDR3. The CDR3 DNA sequence: TGCGCCAGCAGCAGGGACAGTTCCCGAGGGGAAAAACTGTTTTTT. This translates into CASSRDSSRGEKLFF.

Points on this clone: In the same sample, other DNA sequences code for this CDR3. This chain joins TRBV28 and TRBJ1-2; D is unclear. The V and J ends lost 5 bases and 0 bases respectively, with 10 bases between them. Per germline, CDR1 MDHEN and CDR2 SYDVKM. This CDR3 comprises 14 residues. Written as DNA, the CDR3 is TGTGCCAGCAGTCCACCGACGGCTAACTATGGCTACACCTTC. Residues: CASSPPTANYGYTF.

This clone has only a few counts. V gene TRBV18 combines with J gene TRBJ2-1; 7 bases agree with TRBD2. The CDR3 spans 17 residues. The J segment lost 9 bases and the V segment lost 0 bases, leaving 14 bases of the junction unmatched. Germline assignment: CDR1 KGHSH and CDR2 LQKENI. The CDR3 protein is CASSPPGGRGFRGEQFF. For the CDR3, the DNA is TGTGCCAGCTCACCACCTGGAGGGAGGGGATTTCGGGGTGAGCAGTTCTTC.

Worth noting for this clone: Other DNA sequences in the sample encode the same CDR3. The chain combines TRBV28 with TRBJ1-2, with D unresolved. The V and J ends lost 3 bases and 2 bases respectively, with 7 bases between them. Germline values: CDR1 MDHEN, CDR2 SYDVKM. The CDR3 totals 13 residues. The chain's CDR3 is CASSLSLNYGYTF. The CDR3 DNA sequence: TGTGCCAGCAGTTTGAGTCTAAACTATGGCTACACCTTC.

The V call is TRBV28, the J call TRBJ1-2; D might be TRBD1 (6 bases). This CDR3 has 13 residues. V gave up 5 bases and J gave up 4 bases, with 11 bases separating them. From germline, CDR1 is MDHEN and CDR2 SYDVKM. CDR3 amino acids: CASSPGTPYGYTF. CDR3 nucleotide sequence: TGTGCCAGCAGTCCGGGGACACCCTATGGCTACACCTTC.

The chain recombines TRBV7-6 with TRBJ1-1; weak D call: TRBD1 (5 bases). The CDR3 is made up of 18 amino acids. V was clipped by 3 bases and J by 0 bases, with 20 bases between them. CDR1 SGHVS and CDR2 FNYEAQ come from the germline V gene. In DNA, the CDR3 is TGTGCCAGCAGCTTTTCCGAACCGGGACCCCTCATGAACACTGAAGCTTTCTTT. Its protein is CASSFSEPGPLMNTEAFF.

The V call is TRBV7-2, the J call TRBJ1-5; TRBD1 agrees at 9 bases. In germline, CDR1 is SGHTA, CDR2 FQGNSA. This CDR3 spans 15 amino acids. V was clipped by 4 bases and J by 6 bases; unmatched bases: 7. CDR3 in DNA: TGTGCCAGCAGCTCGGGACAGGGAACATCTCAGCCCCAGCATTTT. Its protein is CASSSGQGTSQPQHF.

The chain combines TRBV2 with TRBJ2-2, with D perhaps matching TRBD1 (6 bases). V was shortened by 5 bases and J by 1 base, with 14 bases between the two germline ends. Germline CDR1 and CDR2: SNHLY and FYNNEI. This CDR3 comprises 16 residues. The CDR3 DNA is TGTGCCAGCAGTAATGAGGGGGTTGGGAACACCGGGGAGCTGTTTTTT. Translation: CASSNEGVGNTGELFF.

This clone was counted a single time. The chain links TRBV10-3 to TRBJ2-3, with D maybe TRBD2 (5 bases). The V end was cut by 6 bases, the J end by 2 bases, with 15 bases between. This CDR3 is 15 amino acids long. Germline values: CDR1 ENHRY, CDR2 SYGVKD. The CDR3 nucleotides are TGTGCCATCAGGGGTATGGGAGCCAACACAGATACGCAGTATTTT. This encodes CAIRGMGANTDTQYF.

Note on this clone: Other DNA variants within this sample encode the same CDR3. J is TRBJ1-1 and V is TRBV2; 8 bases fit TRBD1. From germline, CDR1 is SNHLY and CDR2 FYNNEI. The V gene end was trimmed by 6 bases and the J gene end by 2 bases; junction bases not matched to a gene: 2. This CDR3 has 13 amino acids. This chain's CDR3 is CASRGQGNTEAFF. For the CDR3, the DNA is TGTGCCAGCAGAGGACAGGGAAACACTGAAGCTTTCTTT.

The chain employs TRBV6-5 and TRBJ1-4, with TRBD1 matching 8 bases. Germline values: CDR1 MNHEY, CDR2 SVGAGI. Trimming removed 6 bases from V and 11 bases from J; junction bases left unmatched: 8. The CDR3 is 13 residues long. In nucleotides, the CDR3 is TGTGCCAGCAGACCGACAGGGGTAGGCAAACTGTTTTTT. Residues: CASRPTGVGKLFF.